This T cell receptor beta chain derives from a study of shared clonotypes between healthy human individuals. Findings and caveats of the study: What naive subsets generally showed was a larger estimated richness than memory subsets showed. When compared with the clonotypes that were shared by all four sorted-subset donors, the non-shared clonotypes turned out to have lower generation probabilities. Depth was large, yet rarefaction showed that sorted-subset sequencing was incomplete.

The CDR3 runs 14 residues. The V end lost 5 bases, the J end lost 6 bases, and 14 bases lay between the germline ends. Per germline, CDR1 LNHDA and CDR2 SQIVND (reference sequence). As regards this clone: Its antigen is undetermined.

Selected positively for CCR7 and CD45RO-negative, naive CD8 cells excluded terminally differentiated effector memory CD45RA+ cells. Caucasian adults residing in Nashville, Tennessee made up all the donors. The data were produced by immunoSEQ multiplex PCR, yet TCRdb's version contains in-frame clones alone and is incomplete. The sample holds a few million clones; just over 90% are singletons and the top ten take over 1.5%. J is TRBJ2-4 and V is TRBV19, with D possibly being TRBD1 or TRBD2 (5 bases each). This TCR came from a man aged 18 to 29 in good health. Some clones in this sample may be carry-over from other donors' samples. Specimen: naive CD8+ T cells from PBMCs. CDR3 in DNA: TGTGCCAGTAGTGACCGGGACGAAGGAAACATTCAGTACTTC. Protein sequence: CASSDRDEGNIQYF.